This T cell receptor beta chain was sequenced during a study of blood T cell repertoires in COVID-19. As for the study in general: Collection of acute and convalescent COVID-19 samples took place in the United States, Italy and Spain.

The protocol was immunoSEQ multiplex PCR, while the TCRdb copy is restricted to in-frame clones and leaves out a portion. The sample yields 55,000 to 75,000 clones, more than 60% seen once. This CDR3 has 15 amino acids. This receptor was identified in a human donor in a cohort sampled during active COVID-19. The material sequenced was peripheral blood. The chain carries TRBV21-1 and TRBJ2-7; the table assigns TRBD2, which was not confirmed against the DNA. TRBV21-1 is a pseudogene locus. CDR3 in amino acids: CASSKGTSRRDEQYF. CDR3 bases: TGTGCCAGCAGCAAAGGGACTAGCCGGCGCGACGAGCAGTACTTC.